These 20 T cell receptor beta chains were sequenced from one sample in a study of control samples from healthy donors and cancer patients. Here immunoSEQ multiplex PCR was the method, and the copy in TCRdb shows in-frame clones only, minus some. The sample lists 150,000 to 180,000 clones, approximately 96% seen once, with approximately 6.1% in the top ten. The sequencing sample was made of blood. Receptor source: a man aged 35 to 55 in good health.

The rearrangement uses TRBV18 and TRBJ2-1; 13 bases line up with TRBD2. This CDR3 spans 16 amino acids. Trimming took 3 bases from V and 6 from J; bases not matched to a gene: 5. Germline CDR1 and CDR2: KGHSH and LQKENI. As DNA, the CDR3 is TGTGCCAGCTCACCGACTAGCGGGGGGTCCCTCAATGAGCAGTTCTTC. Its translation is CASSPTSGGSLNEQFF.

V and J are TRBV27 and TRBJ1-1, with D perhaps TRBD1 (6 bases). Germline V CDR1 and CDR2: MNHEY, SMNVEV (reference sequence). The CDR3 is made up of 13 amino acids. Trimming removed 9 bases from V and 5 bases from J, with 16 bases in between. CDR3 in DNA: TGTGCCAGTCAGGGGCGTGGGGGGACTGAAGCTTTCTTT. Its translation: CASQGRGGTEAFF.

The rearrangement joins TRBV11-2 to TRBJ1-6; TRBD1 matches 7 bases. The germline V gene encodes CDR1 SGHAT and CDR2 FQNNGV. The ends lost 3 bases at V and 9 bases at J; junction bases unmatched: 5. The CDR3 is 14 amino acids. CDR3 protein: CASSFDRVISPLHF. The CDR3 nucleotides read TGTGCCAGCAGCTTCGACAGGGTGATTTCACCCCTCCACTTT.

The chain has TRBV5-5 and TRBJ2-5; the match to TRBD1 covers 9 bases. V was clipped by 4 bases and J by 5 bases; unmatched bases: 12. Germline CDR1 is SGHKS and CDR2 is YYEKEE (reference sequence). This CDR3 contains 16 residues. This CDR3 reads CASSHTFTGGRETQYF. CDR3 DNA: TGTGCCAGCAGCCATACGTTTACAGGGGGCCGGGAGACCCAGTACTTC.

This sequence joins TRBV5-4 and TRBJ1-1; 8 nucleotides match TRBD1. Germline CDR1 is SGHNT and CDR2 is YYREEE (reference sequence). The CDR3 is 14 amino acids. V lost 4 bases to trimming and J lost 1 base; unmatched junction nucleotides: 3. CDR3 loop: CASSPGQENTEAFF. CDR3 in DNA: TGTGCCAGCAGCCCGGGACAGGAGAACACTGAAGCTTTCTTT.

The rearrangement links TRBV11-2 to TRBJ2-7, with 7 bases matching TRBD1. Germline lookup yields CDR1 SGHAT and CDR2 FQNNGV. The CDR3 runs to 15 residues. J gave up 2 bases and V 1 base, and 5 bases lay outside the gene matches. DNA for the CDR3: TGTGCCAGCAGCTTAGTTTCGGGACAGACCTACGAGCAGTACTTC. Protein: CASSLVSGQTYEQYF.

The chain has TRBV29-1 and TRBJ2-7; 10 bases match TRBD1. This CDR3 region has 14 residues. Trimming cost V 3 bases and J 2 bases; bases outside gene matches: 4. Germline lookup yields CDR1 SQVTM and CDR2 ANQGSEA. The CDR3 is CSVEIGTGAYEQYF. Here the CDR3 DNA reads TGCAGCGTTGAGATCGGGACAGGGGCCTACGAGCAGTACTTC.

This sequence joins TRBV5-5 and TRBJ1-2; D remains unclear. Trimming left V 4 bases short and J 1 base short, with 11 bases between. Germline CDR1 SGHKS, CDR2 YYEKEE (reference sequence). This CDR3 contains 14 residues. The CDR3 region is CASSPTVNNYGYTF. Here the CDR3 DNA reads TGTGCCAGCAGCCCAACAGTGAATAACTATGGCTACACCTTC.

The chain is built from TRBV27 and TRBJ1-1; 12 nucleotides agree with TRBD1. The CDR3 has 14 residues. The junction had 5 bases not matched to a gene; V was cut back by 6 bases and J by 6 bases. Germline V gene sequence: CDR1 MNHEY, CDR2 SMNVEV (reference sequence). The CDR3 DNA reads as TGTGCCAGCAGCCCGGGACAGGGGGCATCTGAAGCTTTCTTT. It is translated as CASSPGQGASEAFF.

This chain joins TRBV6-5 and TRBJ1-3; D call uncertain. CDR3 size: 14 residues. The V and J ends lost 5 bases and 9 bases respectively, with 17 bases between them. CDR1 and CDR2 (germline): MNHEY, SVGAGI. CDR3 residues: CASSLRTAESTIYF. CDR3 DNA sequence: TGTGCCAGCAGTCTCCGGACCGCCGAGAGCACCATATATTTT.

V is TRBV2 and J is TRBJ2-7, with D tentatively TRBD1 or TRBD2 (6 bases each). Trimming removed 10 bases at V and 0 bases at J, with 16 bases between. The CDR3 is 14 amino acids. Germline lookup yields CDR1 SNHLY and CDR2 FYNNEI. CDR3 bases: TGTGCCACCTCAGGAGGGGGGAACTCCTACGAGCAGTACTTC. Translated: CATSGGGNSYEQYF.

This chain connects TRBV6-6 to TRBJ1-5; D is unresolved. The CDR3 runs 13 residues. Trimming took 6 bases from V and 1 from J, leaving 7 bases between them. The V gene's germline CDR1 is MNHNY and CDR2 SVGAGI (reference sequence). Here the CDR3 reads CASSSQSNQPQHF. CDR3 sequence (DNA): TGTGCCAGCAGCTCACAGAGCAATCAGCCCCAGCATTTT.

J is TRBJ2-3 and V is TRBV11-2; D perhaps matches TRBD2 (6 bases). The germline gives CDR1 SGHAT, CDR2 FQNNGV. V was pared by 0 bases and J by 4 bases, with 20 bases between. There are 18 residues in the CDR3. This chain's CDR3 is CASSLDGGTWDVADTQYF. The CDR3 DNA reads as TGTGCCAGCAGCTTAGATGGAGGGACCTGGGACGTAGCAGATACGCAGTATTTT.

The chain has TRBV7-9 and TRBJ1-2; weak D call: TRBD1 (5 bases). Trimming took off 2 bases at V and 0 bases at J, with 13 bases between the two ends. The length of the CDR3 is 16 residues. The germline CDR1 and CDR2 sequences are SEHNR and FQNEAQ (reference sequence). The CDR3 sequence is CASSLSGTLTNYGYTF. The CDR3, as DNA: TGTGCCAGCAGCTTATCCGGGACCCTCACTAACTATGGCTACACCTTC.

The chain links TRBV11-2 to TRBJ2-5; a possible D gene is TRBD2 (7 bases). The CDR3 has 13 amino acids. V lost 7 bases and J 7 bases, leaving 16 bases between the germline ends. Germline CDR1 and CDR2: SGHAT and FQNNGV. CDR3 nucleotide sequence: TGTGCCAGCAACCGGGGGGCGGCAGCGACCCAGTACTTC. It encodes CASNRGAAATQYF. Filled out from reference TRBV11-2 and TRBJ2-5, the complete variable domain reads EAGVAQSPRYKIIEKRQSVAFWCNPISGHATLYWYQQILGQGPKLLIQFQNNGVVDDSQLPKDRFSAERLKGVDSTLKIQPAKLEDSAVYLCASNRGAAATQYFGPGTRLLVL.

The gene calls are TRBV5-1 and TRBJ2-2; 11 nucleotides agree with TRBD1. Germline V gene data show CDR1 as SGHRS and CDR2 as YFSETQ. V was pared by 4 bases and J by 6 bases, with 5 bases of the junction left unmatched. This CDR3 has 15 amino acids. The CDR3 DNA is TGCGCCAGCAGCGCCGGGACAGGGGGTCCCGGGGAGCTGTTTTTT. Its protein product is CASSAGTGGPGELFF. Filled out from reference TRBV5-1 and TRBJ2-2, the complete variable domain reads KAGVTQTPRYLIKTRGQQVTLSCSPISGHRSVSWYQQTPGQGLQFLFEYFSETQRNKGNFPGRFSGRQFSNSRSEMNVSTLELGDSALYLCASSAGTGGPGELFFGEGSRLTVL.

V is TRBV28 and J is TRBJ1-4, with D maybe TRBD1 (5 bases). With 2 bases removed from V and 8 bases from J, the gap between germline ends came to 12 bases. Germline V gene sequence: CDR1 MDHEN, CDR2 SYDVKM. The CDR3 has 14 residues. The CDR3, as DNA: TGTGCCAGCAGTTTACAGGGAAGTAGGGAAAAACTGTTTTTT. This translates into CASSLQGSREKLFF.

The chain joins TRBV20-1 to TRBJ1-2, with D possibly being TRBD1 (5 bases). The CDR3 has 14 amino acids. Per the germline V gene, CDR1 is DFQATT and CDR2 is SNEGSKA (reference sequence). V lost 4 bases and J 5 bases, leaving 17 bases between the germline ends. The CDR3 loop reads CSATEGTTAYGYTF. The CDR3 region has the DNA TGCAGTGCTACTGAGGGGACGACCGCTTATGGCTACACCTTC.

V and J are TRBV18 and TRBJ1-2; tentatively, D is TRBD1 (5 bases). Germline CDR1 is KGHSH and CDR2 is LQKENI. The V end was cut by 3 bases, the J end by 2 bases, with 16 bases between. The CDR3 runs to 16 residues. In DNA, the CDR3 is TGTGCCAGCTCACCCTCCGGGGCCCCTTTCAACTATGGCTACACCTTC. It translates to CASSPSGAPFNYGYTF.

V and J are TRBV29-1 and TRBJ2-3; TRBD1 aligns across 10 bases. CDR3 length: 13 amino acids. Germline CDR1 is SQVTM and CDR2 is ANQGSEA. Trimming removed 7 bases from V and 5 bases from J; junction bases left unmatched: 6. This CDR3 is CSGGTGVEDTQYF. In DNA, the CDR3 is TGCAGCGGAGGGACAGGGGTAGAAGATACGCAGTATTTT.